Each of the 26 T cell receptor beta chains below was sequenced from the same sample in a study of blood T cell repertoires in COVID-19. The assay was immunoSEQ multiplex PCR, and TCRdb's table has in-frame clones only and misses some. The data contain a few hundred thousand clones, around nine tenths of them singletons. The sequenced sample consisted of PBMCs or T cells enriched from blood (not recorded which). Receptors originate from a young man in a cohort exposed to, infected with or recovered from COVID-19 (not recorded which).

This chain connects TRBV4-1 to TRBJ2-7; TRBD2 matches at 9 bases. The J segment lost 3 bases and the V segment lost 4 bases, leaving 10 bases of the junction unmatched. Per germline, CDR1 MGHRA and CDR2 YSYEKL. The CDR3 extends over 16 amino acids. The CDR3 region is CASSPYSGSTFYEQYF. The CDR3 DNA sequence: TGCGCCAGCAGCCCTTATAGCGGGAGTACCTTCTACGAGCAGTACTTC.

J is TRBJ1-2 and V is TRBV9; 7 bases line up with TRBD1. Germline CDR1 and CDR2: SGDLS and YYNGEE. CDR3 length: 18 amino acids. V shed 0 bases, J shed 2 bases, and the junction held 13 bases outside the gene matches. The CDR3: CASSVGLKRTGTNYGYTF. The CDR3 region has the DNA TGTGCCAGCAGCGTAGGGCTAAAGAGGACAGGAACAAACTATGGCTACACCTTC.

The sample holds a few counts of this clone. The CDR3 DNA follows: TGTGCCAGCAGTTCGCGGACTAGCGGGAGGTCTTACGAGCAGTACTTC. As protein: CASSSRTSGRSYEQYF. The chain carries TRBV27 and TRBJ2-7, with 14 bases matching TRBD2. The CDR3 has 16 amino acids. Losses at the gene ends were 4 bases for V and 4 bases for J; bases not matched to a gene: 6. Per the germline V gene, CDR1 is MNHEY and CDR2 is SMNVEV (reference sequence).

CDR3 DNA: TGTGCCAGCAGCTTGTGGACAGGGGCGAGGTATGGCTACACCTTC. This encodes CASSLWTGARYGYTF. This chain connects TRBV5-6 to TRBJ1-2, with 9 bases aligning to TRBD1. This CDR3 has 15 residues. Trimming cost V 1 base and J 5 bases; bases outside gene matches: 6. Germline CDR1 reads SGHDT; CDR2 reads YYEEEE.

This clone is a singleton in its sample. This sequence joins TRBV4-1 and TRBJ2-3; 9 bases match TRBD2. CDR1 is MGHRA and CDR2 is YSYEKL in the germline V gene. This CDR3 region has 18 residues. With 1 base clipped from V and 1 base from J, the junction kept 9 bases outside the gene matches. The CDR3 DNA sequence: TGCGCCAGCAGCCAAGTGGTATTAGCGGGAGATGGCACAGATACGCAGTATTTT. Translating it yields CASSQVVLAGDGTDTQYF.

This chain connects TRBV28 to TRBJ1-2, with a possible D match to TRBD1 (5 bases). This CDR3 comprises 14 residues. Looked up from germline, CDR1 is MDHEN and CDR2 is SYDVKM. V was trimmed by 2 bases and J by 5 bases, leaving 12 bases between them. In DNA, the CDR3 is TGTGCCAGCAGTTTAATTGGGGGGTGGTATGGCTACACCTTC. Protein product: CASSLIGGWYGYTF.

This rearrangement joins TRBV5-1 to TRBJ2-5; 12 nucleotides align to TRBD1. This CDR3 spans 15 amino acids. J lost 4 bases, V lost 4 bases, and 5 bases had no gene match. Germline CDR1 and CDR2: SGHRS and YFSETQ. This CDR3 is CASSRGQGARETQYF. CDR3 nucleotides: TGCGCCAGCAGCCGGGGACAGGGGGCGCGAGAGACCCAGTACTTC.

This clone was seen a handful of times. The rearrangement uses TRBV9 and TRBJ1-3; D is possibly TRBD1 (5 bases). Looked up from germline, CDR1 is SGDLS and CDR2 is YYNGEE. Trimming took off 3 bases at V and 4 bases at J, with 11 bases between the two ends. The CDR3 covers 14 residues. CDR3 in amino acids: CASSAQGLGNTIYF. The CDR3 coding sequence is TGTGCCAGCAGCGCGCAGGGTCTCGGAAACACCATATATTTT.

Here the CDR3 reads CASRNTGGLAKNIQYF. CDR3 bases: TGCGCCAGCAGGAATACAGGGGGACTAGCCAAAAACATTCAGTACTTC. The gene calls are TRBV10-2 and TRBJ2-4; TRBD1 matches at 8 bases. CDR1 and CDR2 (germline): WSHSY, SAAADI. CDR3 length equals 16 residues. V lost 6 bases to trimming and J lost 0 bases; unmatched junction nucleotides: 7.

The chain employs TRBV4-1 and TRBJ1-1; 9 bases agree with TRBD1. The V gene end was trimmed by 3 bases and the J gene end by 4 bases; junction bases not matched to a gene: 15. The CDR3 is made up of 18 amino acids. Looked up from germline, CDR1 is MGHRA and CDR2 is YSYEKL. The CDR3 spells CASSHPQGAQRRGTEAFF. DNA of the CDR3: TGCGCCAGCAGCCATCCACAGGGGGCCCAACGTAGGGGCACTGAAGCTTTCTTT.

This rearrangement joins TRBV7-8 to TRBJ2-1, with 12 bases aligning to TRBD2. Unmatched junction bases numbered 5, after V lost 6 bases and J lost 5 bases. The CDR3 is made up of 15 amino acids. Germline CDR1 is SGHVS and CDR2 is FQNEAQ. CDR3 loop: CASSLLAGGDNEQFF. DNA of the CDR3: TGTGCCAGCAGTCTCCTAGCGGGAGGGGACAATGAGCAGTTCTTC.

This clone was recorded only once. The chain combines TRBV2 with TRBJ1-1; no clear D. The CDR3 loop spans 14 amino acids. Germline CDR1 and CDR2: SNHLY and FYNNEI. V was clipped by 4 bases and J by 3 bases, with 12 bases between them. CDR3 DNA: TGTGCCAGCAGTGGATTGACCCGGGACACTGAAGCTTTCTTT. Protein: CASSGLTRDTEAFF.

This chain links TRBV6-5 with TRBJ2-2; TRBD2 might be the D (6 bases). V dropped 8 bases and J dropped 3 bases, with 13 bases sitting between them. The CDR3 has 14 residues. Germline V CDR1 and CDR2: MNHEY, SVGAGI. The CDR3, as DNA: TGTGCCAGCTCTCGCGGACTATACACCGGGGAGCTGTTTTTT. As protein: CASSRGLYTGELFF.

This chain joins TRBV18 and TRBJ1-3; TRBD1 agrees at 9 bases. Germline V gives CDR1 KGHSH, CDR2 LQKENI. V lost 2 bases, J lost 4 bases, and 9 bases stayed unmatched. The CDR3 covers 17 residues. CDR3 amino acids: CASSPDRHRGPGNTIYF. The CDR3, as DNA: TGTGCCAGCTCACCAGATCGGCACAGGGGGCCCGGAAACACCATATATTTT.

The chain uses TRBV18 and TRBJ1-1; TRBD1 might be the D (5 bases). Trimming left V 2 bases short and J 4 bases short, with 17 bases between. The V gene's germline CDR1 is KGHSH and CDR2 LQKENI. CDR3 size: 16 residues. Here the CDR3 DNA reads TGTGCCAGCTCACCAATAAGGGGCTCCCACGCCACTGAAGCTTTCTTT. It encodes CASSPIRGSHATEAFF.

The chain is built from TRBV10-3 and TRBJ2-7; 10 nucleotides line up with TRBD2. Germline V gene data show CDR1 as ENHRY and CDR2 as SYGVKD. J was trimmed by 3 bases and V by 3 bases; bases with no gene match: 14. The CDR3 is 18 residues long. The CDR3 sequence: CAISDSSGRGFRIYEQYF. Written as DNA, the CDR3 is TGTGCCATCAGTGATTCTAGCGGGAGAGGCTTTAGGATCTACGAGCAGTACTTC.

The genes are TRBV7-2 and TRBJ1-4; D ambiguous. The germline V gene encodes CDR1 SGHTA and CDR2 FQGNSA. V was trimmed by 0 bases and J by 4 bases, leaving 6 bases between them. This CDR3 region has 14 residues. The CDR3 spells CASSLASINEKLFF. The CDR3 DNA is TGTGCCAGCAGCTTAGCCTCTATTAATGAAAAACTGTTTTTT.

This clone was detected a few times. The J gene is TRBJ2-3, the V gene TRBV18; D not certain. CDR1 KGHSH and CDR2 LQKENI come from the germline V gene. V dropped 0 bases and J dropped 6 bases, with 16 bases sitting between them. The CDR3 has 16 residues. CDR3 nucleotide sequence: TGTGCCAGCTCACCACCAGTATCTAGTAGATCGGATACGCAGTATTTT. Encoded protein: CASSPPVSSRSDTQYF.

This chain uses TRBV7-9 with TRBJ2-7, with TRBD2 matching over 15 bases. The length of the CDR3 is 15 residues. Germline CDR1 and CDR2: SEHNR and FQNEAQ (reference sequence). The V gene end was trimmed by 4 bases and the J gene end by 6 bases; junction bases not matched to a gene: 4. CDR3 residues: CASSWTSGRDSEQYF. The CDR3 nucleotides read TGTGCCAGCAGCTGGACTAGCGGGAGGGATTCCGAGCAGTACTTC.

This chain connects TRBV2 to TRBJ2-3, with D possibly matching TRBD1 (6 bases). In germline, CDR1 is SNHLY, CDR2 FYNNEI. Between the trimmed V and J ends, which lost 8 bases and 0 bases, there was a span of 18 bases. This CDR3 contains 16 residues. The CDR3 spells CASDEVQGWSTDTQYF. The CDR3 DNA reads TGTGCCAGCGACGAAGTTCAGGGGTGGAGCACAGATACGCAGTATTTT.

The CDR3 DNA reads as TGTGCCAGCAGCCAAGATCACCCGACTAACAGGGGGCGATTTGATGCCCCGAGCACAGATACGCAGTATTTT. This codes for CASSQDHPTNRGRFDAPSTDTQYF. The genes are TRBV3-1 (or the pseudogene TRBV3-2) and TRBJ2-3; TRBD1 aligns across 9 bases. CDR1 and CDR2 from the germline V gene are LGHDT and YNNKEL (reference sequence). The CDR3 length is 24 residues. V lost 0 bases, J lost 0 bases, and 25 bases stayed unmatched.

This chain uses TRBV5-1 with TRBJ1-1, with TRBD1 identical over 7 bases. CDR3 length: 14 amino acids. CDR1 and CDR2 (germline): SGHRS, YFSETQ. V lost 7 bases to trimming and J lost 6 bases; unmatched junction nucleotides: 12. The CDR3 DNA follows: TGCGCCAGCGGCCTGACAGGGTGGGAATCTGAAGCTTTCTTT. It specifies CASGLTGWESEAFF.

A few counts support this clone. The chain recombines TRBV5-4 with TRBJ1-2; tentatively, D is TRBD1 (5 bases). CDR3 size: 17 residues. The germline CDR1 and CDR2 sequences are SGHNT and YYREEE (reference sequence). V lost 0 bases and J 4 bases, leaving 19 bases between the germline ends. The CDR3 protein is CASSLATAAGLGYGYTF. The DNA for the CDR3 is TGTGCCAGCAGCTTGGCGACGGCTGCAGGGTTAGGCTATGGCTACACCTTC.

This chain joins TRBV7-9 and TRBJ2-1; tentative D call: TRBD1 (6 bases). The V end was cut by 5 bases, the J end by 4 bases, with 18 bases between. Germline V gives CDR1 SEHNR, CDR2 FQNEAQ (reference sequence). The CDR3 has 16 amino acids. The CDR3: CASSPKPGGTYNEQFF. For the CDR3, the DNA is TGTGCCAGCAGCCCGAAACCTGGGGGCACATACAATGAGCAGTTCTTC.

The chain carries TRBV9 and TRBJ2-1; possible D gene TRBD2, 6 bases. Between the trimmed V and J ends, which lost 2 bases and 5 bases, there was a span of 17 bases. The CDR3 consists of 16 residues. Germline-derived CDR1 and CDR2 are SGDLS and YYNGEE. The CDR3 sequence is CASSVDGGTGHNEQFF. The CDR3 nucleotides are TGTGCCAGCAGCGTCGATGGGGGGACGGGACACAATGAGCAGTTCTTC.

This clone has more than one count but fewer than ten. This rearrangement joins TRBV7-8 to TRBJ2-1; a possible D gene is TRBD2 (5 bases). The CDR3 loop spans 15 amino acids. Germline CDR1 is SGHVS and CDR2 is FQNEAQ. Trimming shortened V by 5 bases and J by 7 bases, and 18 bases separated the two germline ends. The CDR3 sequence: CASSVGLTSWNEQFF. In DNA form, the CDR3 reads TGTGCCAGCAGCGTAGGACTTACCTCTTGGAATGAGCAGTTCTTC.